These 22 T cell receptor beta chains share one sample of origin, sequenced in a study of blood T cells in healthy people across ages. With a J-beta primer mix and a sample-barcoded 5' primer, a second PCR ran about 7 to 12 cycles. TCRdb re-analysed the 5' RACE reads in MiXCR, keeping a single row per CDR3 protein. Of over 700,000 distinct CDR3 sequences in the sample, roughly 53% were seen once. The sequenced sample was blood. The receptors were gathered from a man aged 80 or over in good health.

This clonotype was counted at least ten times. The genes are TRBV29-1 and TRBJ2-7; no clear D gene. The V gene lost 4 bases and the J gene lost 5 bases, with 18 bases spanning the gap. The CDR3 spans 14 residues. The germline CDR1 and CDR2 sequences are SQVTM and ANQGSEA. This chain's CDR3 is CSVAPRLIADEQYF. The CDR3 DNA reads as TGCAGCGTTGCACCCAGGCTCATAGCCGACGAGCAGTACTTC.

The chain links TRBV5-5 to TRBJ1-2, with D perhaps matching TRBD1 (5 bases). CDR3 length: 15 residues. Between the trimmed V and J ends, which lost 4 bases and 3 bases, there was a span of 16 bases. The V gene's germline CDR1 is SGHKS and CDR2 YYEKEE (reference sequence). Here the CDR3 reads CASSRTGGEYYGYTF. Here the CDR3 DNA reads TGTGCCAGCAGCAGAACTGGGGGGGAGTACTATGGCTACACCTTC.

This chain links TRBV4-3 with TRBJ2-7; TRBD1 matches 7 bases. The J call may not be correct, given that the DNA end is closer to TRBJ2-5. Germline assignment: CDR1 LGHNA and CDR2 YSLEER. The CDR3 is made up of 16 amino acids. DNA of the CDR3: TGCGCCAGCAGCCAAGATGGGGCAGGGGGTACAGAGACCCAGTACTTC. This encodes CASSQDGAGGTETQYF.

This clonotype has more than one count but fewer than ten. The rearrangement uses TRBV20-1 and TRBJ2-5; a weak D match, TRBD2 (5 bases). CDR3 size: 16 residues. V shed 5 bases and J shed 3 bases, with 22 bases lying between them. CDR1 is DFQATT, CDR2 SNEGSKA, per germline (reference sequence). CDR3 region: CSAGLAKGLWEETQYF. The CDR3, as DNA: TGCAGTGCTGGGCTAGCTAAGGGCCTATGGGAAGAGACCCAGTACTTC.

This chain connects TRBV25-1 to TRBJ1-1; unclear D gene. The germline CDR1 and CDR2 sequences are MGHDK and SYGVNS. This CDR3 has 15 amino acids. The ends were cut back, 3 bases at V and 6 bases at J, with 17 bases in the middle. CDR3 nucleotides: TGTGCCAGCAGTGAGGACCAGCCGAGGTACGCTGAAGCTTTCTTT. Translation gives CASSEDQPRYAEAFF.

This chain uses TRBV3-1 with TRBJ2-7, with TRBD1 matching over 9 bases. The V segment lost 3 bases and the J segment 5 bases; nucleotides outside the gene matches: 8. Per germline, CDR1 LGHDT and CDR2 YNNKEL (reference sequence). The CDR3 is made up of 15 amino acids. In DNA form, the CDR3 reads TGTGCCAGCAGCCATTCCGGGACAGGGCTTAACGAGCAGTACTTC. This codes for CASSHSGTGLNEQYF.

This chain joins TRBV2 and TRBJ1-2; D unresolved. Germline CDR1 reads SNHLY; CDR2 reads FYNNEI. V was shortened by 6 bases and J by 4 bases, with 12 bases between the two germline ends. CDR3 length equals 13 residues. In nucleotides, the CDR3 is TGTGCCAGCAGGGAAAGTTCCAGCTATGGCTACACCTTC. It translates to CASRESSSYGYTF.

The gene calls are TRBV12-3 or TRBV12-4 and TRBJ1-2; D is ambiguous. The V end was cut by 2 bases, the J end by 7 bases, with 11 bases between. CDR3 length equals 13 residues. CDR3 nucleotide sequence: TGTGCCAGCAGTTTATTGGACGTCGGTGGCTACACCTTC. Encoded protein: CASSLLDVGGYTF.

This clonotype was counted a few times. DNA for the CDR3: TGTGCCAGCAGCCCCAGGGGGCGCGCCCTCGGCTATGGCTACACCTTC. This sequence encodes CASSPRGRALGYGYTF. The rearrangement uses TRBV28 and TRBJ1-2; TRBD1 matches at 8 bases. The germline gives CDR1 MDHEN, CDR2 SYDVKM. This CDR3 comprises 16 residues. V gave up 6 bases and J gave up 4 bases; unmatched junction bases: 13.

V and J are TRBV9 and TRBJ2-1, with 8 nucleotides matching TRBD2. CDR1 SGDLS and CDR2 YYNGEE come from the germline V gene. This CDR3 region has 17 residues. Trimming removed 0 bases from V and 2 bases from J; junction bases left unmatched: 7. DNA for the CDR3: TGTGCCAGCAGCGTAGGAAGCGGGAGTCCTACCTACAATGAGCAGTTCTTC. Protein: CASSVGSGSPTYNEQFF. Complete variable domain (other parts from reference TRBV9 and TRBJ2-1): DSGVTQTPKHLITATGQRVTLRCSPRSGDLSVYWYQQSLDQGLQFLIQYYNGEERAKGNILERFSAQQFPDLHSELNLSSLELGDSALYFCASSVGSGSPTYNEQFFGPGTRLTVL.

CDR3 in amino acids: CASSLEGVVVGGYNEQFF. For the CDR3, the DNA is TGCGCCAGCAGCTTGGAGGGGGTCGTGGTGGGGGGTTACAATGAGCAGTTCTTC. The chain carries TRBV5-1 and TRBJ2-1; D might be TRBD1 or TRBD2, each matching 6 bases. Between the trimmed V and J ends, which lost 0 bases and 4 bases, there was a span of 20 bases. CDR3 length: 18 amino acids. Germline V lookup: CDR1 SGHRS, CDR2 YFSETQ.

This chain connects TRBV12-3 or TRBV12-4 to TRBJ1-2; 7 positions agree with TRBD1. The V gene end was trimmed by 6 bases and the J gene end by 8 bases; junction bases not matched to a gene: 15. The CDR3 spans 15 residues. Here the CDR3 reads CASSLRQGALGGYTF. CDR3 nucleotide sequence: TGTGCCAGCAGCTTGCGACAGGGAGCTTTAGGAGGCTACACCTTC.

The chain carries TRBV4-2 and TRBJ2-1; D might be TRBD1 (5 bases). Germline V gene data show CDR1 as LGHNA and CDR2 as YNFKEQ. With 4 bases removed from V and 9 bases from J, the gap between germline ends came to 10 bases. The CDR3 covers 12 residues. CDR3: CASSPGQGEQFF. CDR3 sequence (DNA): TGTGCCAGCAGCCCCGGGCAGGGTGAGCAGTTCTTC.

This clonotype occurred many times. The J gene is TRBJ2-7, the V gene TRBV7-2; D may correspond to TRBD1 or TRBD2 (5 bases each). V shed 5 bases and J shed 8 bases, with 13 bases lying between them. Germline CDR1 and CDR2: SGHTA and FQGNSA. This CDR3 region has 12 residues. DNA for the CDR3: TGTGCCAGCAGCCCCCAAGAGGGGCAGCAGTACTTC. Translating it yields CASSPQEGQQYF.

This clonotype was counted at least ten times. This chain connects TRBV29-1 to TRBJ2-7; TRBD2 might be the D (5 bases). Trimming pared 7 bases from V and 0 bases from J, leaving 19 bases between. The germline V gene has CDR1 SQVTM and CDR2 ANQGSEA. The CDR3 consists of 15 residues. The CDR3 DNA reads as TGCAGCGCCGAGGCGGGTCAGTTAGACTCCTACGAGCAGTACTTC. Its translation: CSAEAGQLDSYEQYF.

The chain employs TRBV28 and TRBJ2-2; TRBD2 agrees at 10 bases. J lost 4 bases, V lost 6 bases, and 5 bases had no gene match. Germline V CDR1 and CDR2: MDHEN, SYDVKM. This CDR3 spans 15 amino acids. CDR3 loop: CASSRAGGSTGELFF. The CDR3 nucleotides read TGTGCCAGCAGCCGAGCGGGAGGGAGCACCGGGGAGCTGTTTTTT.

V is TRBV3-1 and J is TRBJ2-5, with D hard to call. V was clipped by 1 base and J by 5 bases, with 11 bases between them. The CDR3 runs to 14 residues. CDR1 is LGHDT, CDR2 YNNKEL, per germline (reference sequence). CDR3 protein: CASSQVDEVETQYF. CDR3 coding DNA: TGTGCCAGCAGCCAAGTAGATGAGGTGGAGACCCAGTACTTC.

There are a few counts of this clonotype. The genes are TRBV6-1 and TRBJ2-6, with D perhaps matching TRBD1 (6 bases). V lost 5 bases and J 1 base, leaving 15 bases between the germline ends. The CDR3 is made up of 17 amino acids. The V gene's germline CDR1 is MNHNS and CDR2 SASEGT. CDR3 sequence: CASSLPGVWSGANVLTF. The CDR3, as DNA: TGTGCCAGCAGTCTTCCAGGGGTTTGGTCTGGGGCCAACGTCCTGACTTTC.

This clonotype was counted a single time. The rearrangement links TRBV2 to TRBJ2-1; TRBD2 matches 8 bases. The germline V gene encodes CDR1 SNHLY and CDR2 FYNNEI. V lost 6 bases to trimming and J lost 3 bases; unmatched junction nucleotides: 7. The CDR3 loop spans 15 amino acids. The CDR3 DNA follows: TGTGCCAGCAGCATAACTAGCGGAAACTACAATGAGCAGTTCTTC. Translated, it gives CASSITSGNYNEQFF.

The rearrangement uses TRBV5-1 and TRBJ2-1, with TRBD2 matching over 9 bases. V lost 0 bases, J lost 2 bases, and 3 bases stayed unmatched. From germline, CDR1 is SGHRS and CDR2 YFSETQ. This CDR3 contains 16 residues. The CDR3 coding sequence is TGCGCCAGCAGCTTGGGGCTAGCGGGACCCTACAATGAGCAGTTCTTC. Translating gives CASSLGLAGPYNEQFF.

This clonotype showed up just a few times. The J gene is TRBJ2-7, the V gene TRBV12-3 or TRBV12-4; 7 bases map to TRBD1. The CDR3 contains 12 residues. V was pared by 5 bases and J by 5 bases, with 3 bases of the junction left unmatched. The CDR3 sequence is CASSLGGDEQYF. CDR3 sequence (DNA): TGTGCCAGCAGTCTAGGGGGCGACGAGCAGTACTTC.

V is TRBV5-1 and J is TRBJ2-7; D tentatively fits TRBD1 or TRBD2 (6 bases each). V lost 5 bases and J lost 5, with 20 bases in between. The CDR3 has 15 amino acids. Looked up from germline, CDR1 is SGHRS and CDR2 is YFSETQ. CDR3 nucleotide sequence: TGCGCCAGCAGAGTAGGGGGGAGCCGGACCGACGAGCAGTACTTC. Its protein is CASRVGGSRTDEQYF.